The 25 T cell receptor beta chains below come from one sample, sequenced in a study of shared clonotypes between healthy human individuals. Clones were read by immunoSEQ multiplex PCR, and TCRdb kept only the in-frame ones, dropping some. The sample has about 680,000 clones, around 72% seen once. Input material: memory CD4+ T cells sorted from blood. Subset here: CD45RA-negative fraction. The source of these receptors is a woman in her twenties or thirties in good health.

The V and J genes are TRBV28 and TRBJ1-2; 7 nucleotides align to TRBD1. With 2 bases clipped from V and 4 bases from J, the junction kept 4 bases outside the gene matches. CDR1 and CDR2 from the germline V gene are MDHEN and SYDVKM. The CDR3 length is 14 residues. The CDR3 sequence: CASSLTSGGYGYTF. For the CDR3, the DNA is TGTGCCAGCAGTTTAACCTCAGGGGGCTATGGCTACACCTTC.

This chain uses TRBV28 with TRBJ1-2; D uncertain. V shed 5 bases and J shed 2 bases, with 12 bases lying between them. Germline values: CDR1 MDHEN, CDR2 SYDVKM. CDR3 length: 14 amino acids. DNA for the CDR3: TGTGCCAGCAGTAAGATCACAGTGAACTATGGCTACACCTTC. Amino acids: CASSKITVNYGYTF.

The chain joins TRBV7-9 to TRBJ2-3; D not certain. Germline V gene sequence: CDR1 SEHNR, CDR2 FQNEAQ (reference sequence). The CDR3 spans 14 residues. Trimming took 0 bases from V and 2 from J, leaving 6 bases between them. CDR3 bases: TGTGCCAGCAGCTTAGCGGGGTTCACAGATACGCAGTATTTT. Translating it yields CASSLAGFTDTQYF.

This sequence joins TRBV28 and TRBJ2-6; tentatively, D is TRBD1 (5 bases). Germline lookup yields CDR1 MDHEN and CDR2 SYDVKM. The germline V and J ends were trimmed by 3 bases and 0 bases, with 15 bases remaining between them. The CDR3 contains 18 residues. CDR3 in amino acids: CASSFPGLQNSGANVLTF. CDR3 bases: TGTGCCAGCAGTTTTCCAGGGCTCCAGAACTCTGGGGCCAACGTCCTGACTTTC.

Only one count was recorded for this clone. This chain joins TRBV11-3 and TRBJ2-1; the D is unclear. V was trimmed by 2 bases and J by 1 base, leaving 9 bases between them. Germline lookup yields CDR1 SGHNT and CDR2 YENEEA. This CDR3 is 15 amino acids long. CDR3 amino acids: CASSLRSGSYNEQFF. The DNA of the CDR3 is TGTGCCAGCAGCTTAAGGTCCGGGTCCTACAATGAGCAGTTCTTC. Using reference TRBV11-3 and TRBJ2-1 for the parts outside the CDR3, the full variable domain is EAGVVQSPRYKIIEKKQPVAFWCNPISGHNTLYWYLQNLGQGPELLIRYENEEAVDDSQLPKDRFSAERLKGVDSTLKIQPAELGDSAVYLCASSLRSGSYNEQFFGPGTRLTVL.

This clone was seen just once. The chain recombines TRBV5-1 with TRBJ1-2; weak D call: TRBD1 (5 bases). The CDR3 is 18 amino acids. Germline V gene sequence: CDR1 SGHRS, CDR2 YFSETQ. V lost 0 bases and J 1 base, leaving 19 bases between the germline ends. CDR3 nucleotides: TGCGCCAGCAGCTTGGGAAACCTCAGGGTCCGGGGTAACTATGGCTACACCTTC. It encodes CASSLGNLRVRGNYGYTF.

This clone was seen a handful of times. The chain combines TRBV19 with TRBJ2-5; D is possibly TRBD1 (7 bases). Germline loops: CDR1 LNHDA, CDR2 SQIVND (reference sequence). The CDR3 is 14 residues long. Between the trimmed V and J ends, which lost 8 bases and 9 bases, there was a span of 22 bases. The DNA for the CDR3 is TGTGCCAGTGGGGGCCGGGGTGCAGGGGGGCCCCAGTACTTC. Protein sequence: CASGGRGAGGPQYF.

The rearrangement joins TRBV18 to TRBJ1-1; a weak D match, TRBD1 (6 bases). This CDR3 is 15 amino acids long. Trimming removed 6 bases from V and 4 bases from J, with 18 bases in between. Per germline, CDR1 KGHSH and CDR2 LQKENI. Here the CDR3 reads CASSLQDSRGTEAFF. The DNA for the CDR3 is TGTGCCAGCTCCCTTCAGGACAGTAGGGGCACTGAAGCTTTCTTT.

The V and J genes are TRBV18 and TRBJ2-2; D uncertain. Germline V gene sequence: CDR1 KGHSH, CDR2 LQKENI. This CDR3 region has 12 residues. The germline V and J ends were trimmed by 10 bases and 3 bases, with 9 bases remaining between them. The CDR3 is CATSTYTGELFF. The CDR3 nucleotides are TGTGCCACCTCTACCTACACCGGGGAGCTGTTTTTT.

This sequence joins TRBV7-2 and TRBJ2-3, with D perhaps TRBD1 (6 bases). V lost 5 bases, J lost 0 bases, and 12 bases lay in between. CDR3 length: 15 residues. CDR1 and CDR2 (germline): SGHTA, FQGNSA. The CDR3 nucleotides are TGTGCCAGCAGCCCCCAAGGGGGTAGCACAGATACGCAGTATTTT. It specifies CASSPQGGSTDTQYF.

V usage is TRBV29-1 and J usage is TRBJ1-1; D call uncertain. This CDR3 contains 13 residues. Trimming stripped 5 bases from V and 0 bases from J, with 10 bases between. From germline, CDR1 is SQVTM and CDR2 ANQGSEA. The chain's CDR3 is CSVSSGMNTEAFF. CDR3 bases: TGCAGCGTTTCTTCCGGGATGAACACTGAAGCTTTCTTT.

This chain joins TRBV19 and TRBJ1-5; no reliable D call. The CDR3 extends over 13 amino acids. CDR1 and CDR2 from the germline V gene are LNHDA and SQIVND (reference sequence). Trimming took 6 bases from V and 5 from J, leaving 11 bases between them. CDR3 nucleotides: TGTGCCAGTAGGGACCCCCCTTATCAGCCCCAGCATTTT. Translated: CASRDPPYQPQHF.

As concerns this clone: The sample holds other DNA sequences that translate to the same CDR3. The rearrangement joins TRBV10-2 to TRBJ1-1; D is uncertain. With 3 bases removed from V and 1 base from J, the gap between germline ends came to 6 bases. CDR3 length equals 13 residues. Germline lookup yields CDR1 WSHSY and CDR2 SAAADI. This CDR3 is CASSDGENTEAFF. The CDR3 region has the DNA TGCGCCAGCAGTGACGGAGAGAACACTGAAGCTTTCTTT.

The chain joins TRBV7-2 to TRBJ1-1; D not resolved. The CDR3 is 15 amino acids. CDR1 is SGHTA, CDR2 FQGNSA, per germline. V was shortened by 5 bases and J by 8 bases, with 21 bases between the two germline ends. The CDR3, as DNA: TGTGCCAGCAGCCTCACCATGACAAGTCTTGGGGAAGCTTTCTTT. Its translation: CASSLTMTSLGEAFF.

The chain recombines TRBV7-8 with TRBJ2-1, with TRBD2 matching 11 bases. The V segment lost 1 base and the J segment 5 bases; nucleotides outside the gene matches: 7. The V gene's germline CDR1 is SGHVS and CDR2 FQNEAQ. The CDR3 has 17 residues. The DNA for the CDR3 is TGTGCCAGCAGCTTAGTAGCTAGCGGGAGGTATAACAATGAGCAGTTCTTC. Translation: CASSLVASGRYNNEQFF.

This clone was picked up one time. The genes are TRBV5-1 and TRBJ2-7, with D perhaps matching TRBD2 (5 bases). This CDR3 has 13 residues. Germline values: CDR1 SGHRS, CDR2 YFSETQ. V shed 2 bases and J shed 7 bases, with 13 bases lying between them. The CDR3 region is CASSFKGVGEQYF. The DNA for the CDR3 is TGCGCCAGCAGCTTTAAGGGAGTAGGTGAGCAGTACTTC.

This rearrangement joins TRBV29-1 to TRBJ2-6; 10 bases are a match to TRBD1. CDR1 is SQVTM and CDR2 is ANQGSEA in the germline V gene. J lost 4 bases, V lost 7 bases, and 4 bases had no gene match. CDR3 length equals 14 residues. As DNA, the CDR3 is TGCAGCGCTGGGACAGGGGCAGGGGCCAACGTCCTGACTTTC. Translating gives CSAGTGAGANVLTF. The complete variable domain, with remaining parts taken from reference TRBV29-1 and TRBJ2-6, reads SAVISQKPSRDICQRGTSLTIQCQVDSQVTMMFWYRQQPGQSLTLIATANQGSEATYESGFVIDKFPISRPNLTFSTLTVSNMSPEDSSIYLCSAGTGAGANVLTFGAGSRLTVL.

The chain recombines TRBV7-9 with TRBJ2-2; D not certain. This CDR3 comprises 15 residues. CDR1 is SEHNR, CDR2 FQNEAQ, per germline (reference sequence). Trimming stripped 3 bases from V and 0 bases from J, with 8 bases between. In nucleotides, the CDR3 is TGTGCCAGCAGCTTCGTGCTATCGAACACCGGGGAGCTGTTTTTT. Translating gives CASSFVLSNTGELFF. The full variable domain, in which reference TRBV7-9 and TRBJ2-2 provide the parts outside the CDR3, is DTGVSQNPRHKITKRGQNVTFRCDPISEHNRLYWYRQTLGQGPEFLTYFQNEAQLEKSRLLSDRFSAERPKGSFSTLEIQRTEQGDSAMYLCASSFVLSNTGELFFGEGSRLTVL.

The chain is built from TRBV5-8 and TRBJ2-1; 10 bases fit TRBD1. The CDR3 has 15 residues. Per germline, CDR1 SGHTS and CDR2 YDEGEE. The J segment lost 12 bases and the V segment lost 6 bases, leaving 15 bases of the junction unmatched. CDR3 protein: CASTASGTGVLRQFF. CDR3 DNA sequence: TGTGCCAGCACCGCCTCCGGGACAGGGGTTCTACGGCAGTTCTTC.

The V and J genes are TRBV27 and TRBJ2-3, with unresolved D. Germline V gene lookup returns CDR1 MNHEY and CDR2 SMNVEV (reference sequence). The CDR3 consists of 15 residues. The ends were cut back, 3 bases at V and 0 bases at J, with 10 bases in the middle. The DNA for the CDR3 is TGTGCCAGCAGTTTCGGGCAGCCAAGCACAGATACGCAGTATTTT. Translated, it gives CASSFGQPSTDTQYF.

V and J are TRBV7-2 and TRBJ2-2; D remains ambiguous. Between the trimmed V and J ends, which lost 0 bases and 2 bases, there was a span of 7 bases. The CDR3 consists of 15 residues. CDR1 is SGHTA and CDR2 is FQGNSA in the germline V gene. The CDR3 reads CASSLAVYNTGELFF. In DNA, the CDR3 is TGTGCCAGCAGCTTAGCCGTCTACAACACCGGGGAGCTGTTTTTT.

This chain links TRBV7-3 with TRBJ2-1; 9 bases align to TRBD2. Germline lookup yields CDR1 SGHTA and CDR2 FQGTGA. CDR3 length: 15 residues. Trimming at V came to 8 bases and at J to 3 bases, leaving 8 bases not matched to a gene. CDR3 DNA: TGTGCCAGCGCTACCCAGCGGGAGGTCTACAATGAGCAGTTCTTC. This gives the protein CASATQREVYNEQFF. The whole variable domain, filled in from reference TRBV7-3 and TRBJ2-1, reads GAGVSQTPSNKVTEKGKYVELRCDPISGHTALYWYRQSLGQGPEFLIYFQGTGAADDSGLPNDRFFAVRPEGSVSTLKIQRTERGDSAVYLCASATQREVYNEQFFGPGTRLTVL.

The gene calls are TRBV5-1 and TRBJ2-5; 8 bases line up with TRBD1. This CDR3 contains 15 residues. The J segment lost 1 base and the V segment lost 4 bases, leaving 6 bases of the junction unmatched. The germline V gene has CDR1 SGHRS and CDR2 YFSETQ. The CDR3 sequence is CASSRFGQGQETQYF. The CDR3 DNA is TGCGCCAGCAGCCGCTTCGGACAGGGCCAAGAGACCCAGTACTTC.

The chain links TRBV5-1 to TRBJ2-2, with D tentatively TRBD2 (5 bases). Germline loops: CDR1 SGHRS, CDR2 YFSETQ. Trimming stripped 0 bases from V and 5 bases from J, with 11 bases between. This CDR3 has 15 amino acids. The CDR3 nucleotides are TGCGCCAGCAGCTTGGGAGGGAGCGATACCGGGGAGCTGTTTTTT. Its translation is CASSLGGSDTGELFF.

This sequence joins TRBV9 and TRBJ1-1; no clear D. V shed 3 bases and J shed 1 base, with 7 bases lying between them. Germline V gene lookup returns CDR1 SGDLS and CDR2 YYNGEE. CDR3 length: 13 amino acids. The CDR3 nucleotides read TGTGCCAGCAGCGATTTGGGGAACACTGAAGCTTTCTTT. Residues: CASSDLGNTEAFF.